Here is one T cell receptor beta chain with its context. This clone has a handful of counts. It has no known antigen specificity. Base-call qualities are not available, and no considerably larger clone is one nucleotide away. This entry is derived from a study of cytomegalovirus exposure and HLA in healthy donors (dated by TCRdb to 2017 to 2019). General notes on the study: According to an earlier analysis of around 600 of the donors, 150 million to 200 million T cells yielded 120 million or so unique TCR beta sequences and approximately 300 Gb of sequence data. An early release covering about 600 HLA-typed donors comprised 250 to 350 gigabases of sequencing data and approximately 85 million unique TCR sequences. Among the approximately 420 genotyped donors, 75% to 90% belonged to the genetic ancestry cluster associated with self-reported Caucasian donors. The aim of the study was to test whether cataloging public T cell receptors could identify signatures of past pathogen exposure. The T cell repertoires of several hundred subjects were profiled by immunosequencing and related to cytomegalovirus serostatus. Along with the roughly 700-subject first cohort, a separate validation cohort of over a hundred different subjects was used. The study combined high-throughput TCR immunosequencing, statistical association of individual TCRs with disease status, and machine learning to predict cytomegalovirus infection status. A later analysis re-examined previously published TCR beta repertoires from several hundred donors and added high-resolution HLA genotyping to investigate patterns of TCR occurrence. Rather than drawing on any new phenotypic data, the later analysis identified candidate immune exposures from TCR beta sequences and the way those sequences occurred across donors. In an earlier analysis of roughly 600 of the donors, high-throughput TCR beta sequencing was used to judge whether each TCR beta V gene segment behaved as functional or pseudogenic. Donor age, sex, ethnicity and CMV serostatus were collected together with the repertoire data. A later genetic analysis took genome-wide SNP genotypes for about 60% of the roughly 670 donors and used that subset as a discovery cohort. All discovery cohort repertoires had been generated using a single sequencing platform. HLA typing covered class I and class II loci at four-digit resolution. The number of typed donors differed by locus: roughly 629-630 for A, B, C, DRB1 and DQB1; roughly 510 for DQA1; 606 for DPA1; and some 450 for DPB1. Because of strong linkage in the cohort, four to six DR-DQ haplotypes were treated as single units for association and clustering. On average, roughly 250,000 unique TCR beta nucleotide sequences were sequenced per donor among 398 genotyped donors of the cohort, with 15% to 20% of those sequences being non-productive. On the study overall, not on this receptor specifically: Specific HLA alleles were associated with 16,951 TCR beta sequences at a false discovery rate of 0.05 in a later analysis. In a later analysis, most CMV-associated TCR beta chains were found to appear HLA-restricted, with HLA associations seemingly driven largely by CMV exposure. The study gave a list of about 160 TCR beta chains associated with cytomegalovirus. HLA typing was unavailable for some donors at each locus, so association tests used only the typed subset. Across donors, most TCR sequences were observed very rarely, whereas some public TCRs were present in many individuals. In a later analysis, several top co-occurrence clusters were reported to appear linked to parvovirus B19, influenza, CMV and Epstein-Barr virus. A further reported finding was that TCR beta sequences accurately predicted the HLA-A and HLA-B alleles for most subjects in the first cohort. In a later analysis, the rate of TCR association differed among HLA loci, with DRB1 alleles having the most associated TCRs and HLA-C alleles having the fewest. CMV serostatus was the only immune exposure information available for the cohort. The cohort was sequenced for TCR beta chains only, and without alpha or paired-chain data the features that could be detected were limited. The authors suggested that the approach could potentially be extended to other disease states and immunological phenotypes. Because counts were too low, roughly 17 rarely observed V segments, including chromosome 9 orphons, were left out of the earlier analysis of 587 of the donors. In a later analysis, HLA-associated TCR beta chains were found to be more clonally expanded and to have lower generation probabilities than equally common non-associated chains. A later genetic analysis reported fewer N-insertions in productive TCRs among donors in an Asian-associated ancestry cluster than the roughly 640-donor mean. A later genetic analysis associated a missense DCLRE1C variant with V-gene and J-gene trimming of TCR beta chains, and an independent cohort replicated the association. Correlated functional status among segregating V segments might be attributable to linkage disequilibrium, but an unknown experimental factor could not be ruled out. The presence/absence analyses assumed that sequencing depth was roughly uniform across donors, and that assumption may not be true. A cluster of highly shared sequence variants was judged likely to be a technical artifact of the sequencing pipeline. A few of the identified cytomegalovirus-associated TCR beta chains were confirmed in vitro to be specific for cytomegalovirus antigens. The classifier was reported to diagnose cytomegalovirus status with high specificity and sensitivity in both the original and validation cohorts. When HLA alleles, especially DR and DQ, strongly co-occurred, attributing TCR associations to individual alleles was difficult. The 87-base-pair reads could not distinguish some IMGT-functional V segments, including TRBV6-2 and TRBV6-3, so those segments were excluded. Broadly in line with IMGT annotations, most TCR beta V segments showed up in productive rearrangements about 87% or about 30% of the time in an earlier analysis of under 700 of the donors.

Reading from cysteine to phenylalanine, the CDR3 counts 17 amino acids. Just the 51-base CDR3 DNA is kept, in frame starting at base 1. CDR1 and CDR2 were assigned from the germline V gene (reference sequence) as LNHDA and SQIVND. The V end gives up 3 bases and the J end 2 bases, leaving 10 bases in the junction not matched to a gene. The cohort comprised fewer than 750 healthy bone marrow donors. At the time of sampling, every cohort member was nominally healthy, though immune exposures that went unrecorded were likely present. The donor was CMV seropositive and was included in the group of almost 300 seropositive cohort members. A peripheral blood sample was collected from each donor, and TCR beta sequencing was performed on peripheral blood mononuclear cells. Genomic DNA extraction from the blood cell samples was performed with the Qiagen DNeasy Blood Extraction Kit. Libraries were constructed by the immunoSEQ multiplex PCR assay. The multiplex PCR relied on a mix of 60 forward primers for TCR Vbeta segments and 13 reverse primers for TCR Jbeta segments. The CDR3 region of rearranged TCR beta genes was amplified from genomic DNA with a multiplex PCR assay. The Illumina HiSeq System was used to sequence the amplified TCR beta libraries as 87-base-pair reads. The study's own analysis went as follows. Across the 600 to 700 repertoires, a later analysis counted 75 million to 90 million unique TCR beta chains, some 11 million of which were shared by at least two donors. Raw reads were error-corrected and collapsed into unique sequences by a nearest-neighbor algorithm in which closely related sequences were merged to remove PCR and sequencing errors. To assign V, D and J gene segments, CDR3 sequences were aligned to IMGT reference sequences. Each retained sequence needed at least a six-nucleotide match to both a V gene segment and a J gene segment. A rearrangement counted as productive if the CDR3 had no stop codons and remained in frame with V and J, and every other rearrangement counted as non-productive. CDR3 was defined by IMGT convention, running from the second conserved V-encoded cysteine to the conserved J-encoded phenylalanine. In an earlier analysis of just under 600 of the donors, sequences lacking an unambiguous match to a single V gene segment were excluded. In an earlier analysis of approximately 590 of the donors, a V segment was called functional when productive rearrangements were above 56.7%, and segregating when the standard deviation between donors exceeded 5%. To diagnose cytomegalovirus status from the catalog of TCR beta chain sequences, a statistical classification framework was built. In a later analysis, V and J genes were assigned by comparing TCR nucleotide sequences against IMGT/GENE-DB human TR gene sequences. The TCRdist pipeline was used in a later analysis to assign CDR3 sequences and most-parsimonious VDJ recombination scenarios. In a later analysis, each TCR beta chain was defined by its CDR3 amino acid sequence together with its V-gene family, and reads without a unique V-gene family were excluded. As a way to deal with suspected cross-contamination and a sequencing artifact, a later analysis dropped approximately 590 nucleotide sequences that were highly shared and had low generation probability. For each public chain, a later analysis derived a clonal expansion index from normalized ranks of inferred template counts within each repertoire. Generation probabilities in a later analysis came from a VDJ recombination model fitted to out-of-frame rearrangements, and those results were checked against IGoR. In a later analysis, hypergeometric tests were used to score TCR-TCR, TCR-HLA and TCR-CMV co-occurrence, with a repertoire-size bias correction applied to TCR pairs. A later analysis estimated false discovery rates by permuting HLA or CMV assignments 20 times. In a later analysis, co-occurring TCRs were grouped using DBSCAN, and TCRdist sequence similarity was added for clustering within HLA-allele-positive subsets. Co-occurrence clustering excluded repertoires with fewer than 30,000 or more than 120,000 public chains, plus five with anomalous nucleotide sharing. TCRdb took this table from immuneACCESS and kept in-frame rearrangements with V and J called. Such tables lack part of the clones; where checked against another copy, unresolved V genes explain under half of the gap, and the rest is unexplained. V, J and clone size derive from that table, while D and trimming were established from the DNA sequence. In all, the sample holds over 95,000 clones, and about 80% of those were seen once. The biggest ten clones account for around 12% of the sample.

Sequenced material: PBMCs. The rearranged segments are TRBV19 and TRBJ1-5; 7 bases in the middle match TRBD1. The receptor was isolated from a woman in her thirties or forties in good health and CMV-seropositive. CDR3 sequence: CASSIRPRGPGNQPQHF. The DNA reads TGTGCCAGTAGTATCCGGCCAAGGGGGCCGGGCAATCAGCCCCAGCATTTT.